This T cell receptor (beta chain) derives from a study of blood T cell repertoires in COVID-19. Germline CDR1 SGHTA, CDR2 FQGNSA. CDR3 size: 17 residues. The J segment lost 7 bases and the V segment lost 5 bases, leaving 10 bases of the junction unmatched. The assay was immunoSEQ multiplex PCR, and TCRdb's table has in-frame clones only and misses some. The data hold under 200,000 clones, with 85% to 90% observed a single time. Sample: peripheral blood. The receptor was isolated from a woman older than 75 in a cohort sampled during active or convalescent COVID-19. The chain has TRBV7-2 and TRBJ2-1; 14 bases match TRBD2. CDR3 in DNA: TGTGCCAGCAGCCCCAGCCCGACTAGCGGGGGGGTAAATGAGCAGTTCTTC. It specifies CASSPSPTSGGVNEQFF.